These 30 T cell receptor beta chains were all obtained from the same sample, sequenced in a study of cytomegalovirus exposure and HLA in healthy donors. With 60 Vbeta and 13 Jbeta primers, the PCR was carried out. The method was immunoSEQ multiplex PCR; TCRdb's version includes in-frame clones alone and lacks a portion of them. The sample comprises about 160,000 clones, around 74% of which are singletons, and 2% to 2.5% rests with the top ten. The sequencing sample was made of PBMCs. These receptors were obtained from a female donor in good health and CMV-seronegative.

J is TRBJ1-1 and V is TRBV30; maybe TRBD1 (6 bases). V was pared by 2 bases and J by 1 base, with 8 bases between. The CDR3 sequence is 13 residues long. In germline, CDR1 is GTSNPN, CDR2 SVGIG (reference sequence). This chain's CDR3 is CAWSPRGNTEAFF. In nucleotides, the CDR3 is TGTGCCTGGAGTCCCAGGGGGAACACTGAAGCTTTCTTT.

The chain combines TRBV6-1 with TRBJ2-1; D remains ambiguous. V lost 6 bases, J lost 0 bases, and 12 bases lay in between. The CDR3 consists of 15 residues. Germline V lookup: CDR1 MNHNS, CDR2 SASEGT. CDR3 coding DNA: TGTGCCAGCAGGAGGTCTCTAGACTCCTACAATGAGCAGTTCTTC. It yields the protein CASRRSLDSYNEQFF.

The chain combines TRBV18 with TRBJ2-7; TRBD1 matches 8 bases. This CDR3 has 14 amino acids. Trimming took 5 bases from V and 3 from J; bases not matched to a gene: 6. Looked up from germline, CDR1 is KGHSH and CDR2 is LQKENI. CDR3 DNA sequence: TGTGCCAGCTCAGGCCAGGGGGCGTACTACGAGCAGTACTTC. Amino acid sequence: CASSGQGAYYEQYF.

The genes are TRBV12-5 and TRBJ2-7, with D possibly TRBD2 on 6 matching bases. Germline assignment: CDR1 LGHNT and CDR2 FRNRAP. Trimming took 7 bases from V and 1 from J, leaving 14 bases between them. This CDR3 has 14 amino acids. The CDR3: CASVPGGASYEQYF. In nucleotides, the CDR3 is TGTGCTAGTGTTCCTGGAGGGGCGTCCTACGAGCAGTACTTC.

DNA of the CDR3: TGTGCCAGCAGCTCGGGTGTTGTTGGTGGCTACACCTTC. Encoded protein: CASSSGVVGGYTF. V is TRBV7-2 and J is TRBJ1-2; D gene unclear. The CDR3 is made up of 13 amino acids. Germline-derived CDR1 and CDR2 are SGHTA and FQGNSA. Trimming left V 4 bases short and J 7 bases short, with 13 bases between.

V gene TRBV6-5 combines with J gene TRBJ1-2; the D is unclear. Per the germline V gene, CDR1 is MNHEY and CDR2 is SVGAGI. Trimming shortened V by 5 bases and J by 8 bases, and 21 bases separated the two germline ends. This CDR3 is 15 amino acids long. CDR3 sequence reads: CASSSRQALGIGYTF. The CDR3 bases are TGTGCCAGCAGTAGCCGGCAGGCCCTCGGTATAGGCTACACCTTC.

This clone was counted only a few times. CDR3 amino acids: CASNYASGDHEQYF. The CDR3 DNA follows: TGTGCCAGCAACTATGCTAGCGGGGACCACGAGCAGTACTTC. The chain links TRBV2 to TRBJ2-7, with TRBD2 matching over 9 bases. The CDR3 consists of 14 residues. CDR1 and CDR2 (germline): SNHLY, FYNNEI. The junction had 9 bases not matched to a gene; V was cut back by 7 bases and J by 5 bases. Together with reference TRBV2 and TRBJ2-7, the CDR3 gives the full variable domain: EPEVTQTPSHQVTQMGQEVILRCVPISNHLYFYWYRQILGQKVEFLVSFYNNEISEKSEIFDDQFSVERPDGSNFTLKIRSTKLEDSAMYFCASNYASGDHEQYFGPGTRLTVT.

In this sample, this clone turned up a few times. V usage is TRBV5-4 and J usage is TRBJ2-3, with a tentative D call TRBD2 (5 bases). CDR1 SGHNT and CDR2 YYREEE come from the germline V gene (reference sequence). This CDR3 spans 15 amino acids. Deletions cut 3 bases from V and 0 bases from J, with 11 bases between. CDR3 amino acids: CASSYRRGSTDTQYF. As DNA, the CDR3 is TGTGCCAGCAGCTACCGTCGAGGGAGCACAGATACGCAGTATTTT.

The rearrangement uses TRBV27 and TRBJ2-7, with a weak D call TRBD2 (5 bases). CDR3 length equals 14 residues. Germline loops: CDR1 MNHEY, CDR2 SMNVEV (reference sequence). V was shortened by 3 bases and J by 5 bases, with 14 bases between the two germline ends. CDR3 amino acids: CASSFPGSLDEQYF. CDR3 DNA sequence: TGTGCCAGCAGTTTTCCGGGGAGCCTGGACGAGCAGTACTTC.

This chain joins TRBV5-1 and TRBJ1-2; no firm D call. V lost 3 bases and J 4 bases, leaving 10 bases between the germline ends. The length of the CDR3 is 13 residues. The V gene's germline CDR1 is SGHRS and CDR2 YFSETQ. The CDR3 coding sequence is TGCGCCAGCAGCTCAGTCGAGGGCTATGGCTACACCTTC. Translating it yields CASSSVEGYGYTF.

The chain is built from TRBV5-8 and TRBJ2-3; TRBD2 matches 15 bases. This CDR3 has 17 residues. Losses at the gene ends were 4 bases for V and 4 bases for J; bases not matched to a gene: 7. Germline CDR1 reads SGHTS; CDR2 reads YDEGEE. The CDR3 DNA sequence: TGTGCCAGCAGCAGGGGACTAGCGGGGGGAGTGGCAGATACGCAGTATTTT. Translation: CASSRGLAGGVADTQYF.

This chain links TRBV7-3 with TRBJ2-2, with 8 bases that match TRBD1. From germline, CDR1 is SGHTA and CDR2 FQGTGA. With 2 bases clipped from V and 4 bases from J, the junction kept 0 bases outside the gene matches. The CDR3 is made up of 14 amino acids. The CDR3 sequence: CASSLQGATGELFF. The DNA for the CDR3 is TGTGCCAGCAGCTTACAGGGGGCCACCGGGGAGCTGTTTTTT.

This chain uses TRBV5-1 with TRBJ1-3; no clear D gene. V lost 3 bases and J 3 bases, leaving 7 bases between the germline ends. Germline CDR1 and CDR2: SGHRS and YFSETQ. The CDR3 contains 13 residues. The CDR3 spells CASSSTIGNTIYF. DNA for the CDR3: TGCGCCAGCAGCTCTACGATTGGAAACACCATATATTTT.

The rearrangement joins TRBV12-5 to TRBJ2-7; 14 bases fit TRBD2. Germline V CDR1 and CDR2: LGHNT, FRNRAP. The junction had 2 bases not matched to a gene; V was cut back by 9 bases and J by 4 bases. The CDR3 has 13 residues. The CDR3, as DNA: TGTGCTAGGGGACTAGCGGGAGATTACGAGCAGTACTTC. This gives the protein CARGLAGDYEQYF.

The J gene is TRBJ1-4, the V gene TRBV5-6; no clear D gene. Germline lookup yields CDR1 SGHDT and CDR2 YYEEEE. V lost 2 bases and J 4 bases, leaving 12 bases between the germline ends. The CDR3 consists of 15 residues. This CDR3 reads CASSFVQDDNEKLFF. The CDR3 DNA follows: TGTGCCAGCAGCTTCGTTCAGGATGATAATGAAAAACTGTTTTTT.

J is TRBJ1-1 and V is TRBV5-4; a weak D match, TRBD1 (5 bases). This CDR3 contains 14 residues. From germline, CDR1 is SGHNT and CDR2 YYREEE (reference sequence). Between the trimmed V and J ends, which lost 0 bases and 7 bases, there was a span of 13 bases. The DNA of the CDR3 is TGTGCCAGCAGCTTGGGCAGGCCTCAGGGTGAAGCTTTCTTT. Protein product: CASSLGRPQGEAFF.

The chain combines TRBV19 with TRBJ2-2; 11 nucleotides match TRBD2. CDR3 size: 16 residues. Germline V gene data show CDR1 as LNHDA and CDR2 as SQIVND (reference sequence). The J segment lost 0 bases and the V segment lost 3 bases, leaving 0 bases of the junction unmatched. The CDR3 reads CASSMGLAANTGELFF. CDR3 nucleotide sequence: TGTGCCAGTAGTATGGGACTAGCGGCGAACACCGGGGAGCTGTTTTTT.

Comment on this clone: This specimen includes other DNA sequences encoding the same CDR3. V gene TRBV5-1 combines with J gene TRBJ2-3; the match to TRBD2 covers 10 bases. Germline V gene lookup returns CDR1 SGHRS and CDR2 YFSETQ. The V and J ends lost 0 bases and 0 bases, in that order; junction bases with no gene match: 1. The CDR3 runs to 16 residues. CDR3 residues: CASSLGLAGSTDTQYF. The CDR3 region has the DNA TGCGCCAGCAGCTTGGGACTAGCGGGTAGCACAGATACGCAGTATTTT.

This chain connects TRBV4-1 to TRBJ1-1; TRBD1 might be the D (6 bases). The CDR3 is 14 amino acids. Trimming cost V 1 base and J 8 bases, with 14 bases left between them. Per germline, CDR1 MGHRA and CDR2 YSYEKL. CDR3 DNA: TGCGCCAGCAGCCAAGTTTTACAAGGGGGAGAAGCTTTCTTT. Its translation: CASSQVLQGGEAFF.

The genes are TRBV30 and TRBJ2-6; 8 bases fit TRBD1. Germline CDR1 is GTSNPN and CDR2 is SVGIG (reference sequence). The V segment lost 5 bases and the J segment 3 bases; nucleotides outside the gene matches: 9. This CDR3 has 16 amino acids. This CDR3 reads CAWDKAGGGGANVLTF. The CDR3, as DNA: TGTGCCTGGGATAAAGCAGGGGGCGGTGGGGCCAACGTCCTGACTTTC.

This chain uses TRBV6-1 with TRBJ2-7; D is possibly TRBD1 (6 bases). Deletions cut 2 bases from V and 2 bases from J, with 10 bases between. This CDR3 comprises 14 residues. Germline V lookup: CDR1 MNHNS, CDR2 SASEGT. CDR3 in DNA: TGTGCCAGCAGTGAAATTGACAGGACCTACGAGCAGTACTTC. Translating it yields CASSEIDRTYEQYF.

The J gene is TRBJ1-5, the V gene TRBV5-4; the D is unclear. This CDR3 spans 14 amino acids. Trimming removed 3 bases from V and 2 bases from J, with 9 bases in between. Germline values: CDR1 SGHNT, CDR2 YYREEE (reference sequence). The CDR3 region has the DNA TGTGCCAGCAGCTCGGACTTGGGCAATCAGCCCCAGCATTTT. Translation: CASSSDLGNQPQHF.

The genes are TRBV6-1 and TRBJ1-3, with D unclear. Germline V gene data show CDR1 as MNHNS and CDR2 as SASEGT. CDR3 length equals 16 residues. The ends were cut back, 2 bases at V and 0 bases at J, with 11 bases in the middle. The CDR3 protein is CASSEQKASSGNTIYF. The DNA for the CDR3 is TGTGCCAGCAGTGAACAGAAGGCTAGCTCTGGAAACACCATATATTTT.

This chain joins TRBV28 and TRBJ1-1; 9 bases map to TRBD1. This CDR3 has 13 residues. Germline loops: CDR1 MDHEN, CDR2 SYDVKM. The V segment lost 3 bases and the J segment 4 bases; nucleotides outside the gene matches: 0. The chain's CDR3 is CASSLTGGTEAFF. DNA of the CDR3: TGTGCCAGCAGTTTGACAGGGGGCACTGAAGCTTTCTTT.

The rearrangement uses TRBV7-8 and TRBJ1-5, with D perhaps matching TRBD1 (5 bases). CDR1 is SGHVS and CDR2 is FQNEAQ in the germline V gene. The CDR3 extends over 15 amino acids. Trimming cost V 1 base and J 5 bases, with 12 bases left between them. The CDR3 sequence is CASSLDGGGDQPQHF. Written as DNA, the CDR3 is TGTGCCAGCAGCTTAGATGGGGGAGGGGATCAGCCCCAGCATTTT.

This chain joins TRBV5-1 and TRBJ1-1, with a weak D call TRBD1 (6 bases). This CDR3 has 16 residues. With 0 bases removed from V and 0 bases from J, the gap between germline ends came to 12 bases. The V gene's germline CDR1 is SGHRS and CDR2 YFSETQ. The CDR3 region has the DNA TGCGCCAGCAGCTTGGGGGCAGGGGCTATGAACACTGAAGCTTTCTTT. Amino acids: CASSLGAGAMNTEAFF.

This clone has a handful of counts. The chain uses TRBV9 and TRBJ2-3; tentative D call: TRBD2 (5 bases). Germline V gives CDR1 SGDLS, CDR2 YYNGEE. V was trimmed by 4 bases and J by 1 base, leaving 10 bases between them. CDR3 size: 14 residues. The DNA of the CDR3 is TGTGCCAGCAGCCCGGGGTGGGGCACAGATACGCAGTATTTT. As protein: CASSPGWGTDTQYF.

The chain joins TRBV30 to TRBJ1-6, with D perhaps TRBD1 (5 bases). V was trimmed by 1 base and J by 6 bases, leaving 13 bases between them. Germline V gives CDR1 GTSNPN, CDR2 SVGIG (reference sequence). CDR3 length: 15 amino acids. The DNA for the CDR3 is TGTGCCTGGAGTGGGGGGGTCAGAATTAATTCACCCCTCCACTTT. This encodes CAWSGGVRINSPLHF.

This chain uses TRBV6-5 with TRBJ1-5; D uncertain. The CDR3 loop spans 15 amino acids. In germline, CDR1 is MNHEY, CDR2 SVGAGI. Trimming shortened V by 6 bases and J by 1 base, and 13 bases separated the two germline ends. CDR3 protein: CASRWTFTSNQPQHF. The CDR3 DNA follows: TGTGCCAGCAGGTGGACTTTTACGAGCAATCAGCCCCAGCATTTT.

V is TRBV30 and J is TRBJ2-7, with D possibly matching TRBD2 (6 bases). The CDR3 runs 13 residues. Germline lookup yields CDR1 GTSNPN and CDR2 SVGIG (reference sequence). With 4 bases removed from V and 3 bases from J, the gap between germline ends came to 13 bases. The CDR3 coding sequence is TGTGCCTGGAATAGGGAGGAGGGCTACGAGCAGTACTTC. This sequence encodes CAWNREEGYEQYF.